This T cell receptor (beta chain) was retrieved from a study of molecular identifiers for immune sequencing clone quantification. This clonotype was observed many times. Each CDR3 protein is one row after TCRdb ran MiXCR on the PCR reads. The sample includes approximately 680,000 distinct CDR3 sequences, about 25% of them seen just once. The CDR3 spans 14 residues. Trimming shortened V by 7 bases and J by 5 bases, and 17 bases separated the two germline ends. Germline V gives CDR1 LNHDA, CDR2 SQIVND (reference sequence). The gene calls are TRBV19 and TRBJ1-1, with a possible D match to TRBD1 (5 bases). The clonotype comes from a human donor in good health. Some libraries in this study had Jurkat cell RNA spiked in. Sequenced: naive CD8+ T cells from blood, with Jurkat cell RNA spiked in. Subset here: FACS-sorted CD8+CD4-CCR7+CD45RA+ naive T cells. In nucleotides, the CDR3 is TGTGCCAGTACCCCCGGGGGGACGAGTACTGAAGCTTTCTTT. Residues: CASTPGGTSTEAFF.